This T cell receptor beta chain was observed in a study of T cells in Graves' hyperthyroidism and ophthalmopathy. The study's findings and limits: In validation, the model predicted ophthalmopathy. These predictions came a median roughly six months before onset.

CDR3 length: 12 residues. V was pared by 3 bases and J by 3 bases, with 8 bases between. Germline V gene data show CDR1 as DFQATT and CDR2 as SNEGSKA (reference sequence). This clonotype was observed many times. Its antigen remains unknown. RNA transcripts served as the template for amplifying TCR beta CDR3 regions. When the TCR CDR3 underwent first-round RT-PCR, the HTBI primer set was used. Using its own MiXCR run on the multiplex PCR reads, TCRdb lists one record per CDR3 protein. Of approximately 260,000 distinct CDR3 sequences in the sample, over 12% are singletons; the top ten hold 30%. Clinical symptoms, serum thyroxine and TRAb, thyroid ultrasound and orbital computed tomography together formed the diagnostic basis.

The gene calls are TRBV20-1 and TRBJ2-5; the D gene is possibly TRBD2 (6 bases). The sequenced sample consisted of blood. The sequence was collected from a woman between 50 and 59 years old with Graves' hyperthyroidism that later progressed to Graves' ophthalmopathy. In DNA, the CDR3 is TGCAGTGCTAGTGGGGGGAAAGAGACCCAGTACTTC. Its protein is CSASGGKETQYF.